This T cell receptor (beta chain) was sequenced in a study of T cell changes during pregnancy in multiple sclerosis. The germline V gene encodes CDR1 SNHLY and CDR2 FYNNEI. Trimming removed 5 bases at V and 0 bases at J, with 11 bases between. The CDR3 contains 15 residues. Sequencing used immunoSEQ multiplex PCR; TCRdb keeps in-frame clones, though not all of them. The sample lists 45,000 to 65,000 clones, 90% to 95% seen once, with around 3.2% in the top ten. This TCR was sampled from a female donor with multiple sclerosis, enrolled in a pregnancy study. The sequencing here drew on CD8+ T cells from peripheral blood mononuclear cells, taken in the third trimester of pregnancy. This sequence joins TRBV2 and TRBJ1-3; possibly TRBD1 for D (6 bases). The CDR3 loop is CASSLTGPSGNTIYF. In nucleotides, the CDR3 is TGTGCCAGCAGTTTGACAGGTCCCTCTGGAAACACCATATATTTT.